The 3 T cell receptor beta chains below all came from one sample that was sequenced in a study of blood T cells in healthy people across ages. The second PCR ran roughly 7 to 12 cycles with a sample-barcoded 5' primer and J-beta primers. MiXCR, run by TCRdb on the 5' RACE reads, gives a single entry per CDR3 protein. In the table there are over 1,300,000 distinct CDR3 sequences, 59% of which are singletons. Sequenced: blood. These receptors came from a man aged 18 to 30 in good health.

J is TRBJ2-7 and V is TRBV29-1, with 11 bases aligning to TRBD1. The trim removed 6 bases at V and 6 bases at J, leaving 10 bases unmatched. The CDR3 sequence is 14 residues long. Germline CDR1 is SQVTM and CDR2 is ANQGSEA. CDR3 sequence (DNA): TGCAGCGTATTACCCTGGACAGGGGGCGGCGAGCAGTACTTC. This codes for CSVLPWTGGGEQYF.

The chain recombines TRBV5-1 with TRBJ2-1; TRBD2 aligns across 12 bases. CDR1 is SGHRS and CDR2 is YFSETQ in the germline V gene. This CDR3 spans 21 amino acids. The trim removed 5 bases at V and 7 bases at J, leaving 25 bases unmatched. Here the CDR3 DNA reads TGCGCCAGCAGTGGGGACGGACAGGGGCAATTTCTAGCGGGAGGGGTAAATGAGCAGTTCTTC. Translation gives CASSGDGQGQFLAGGVNEQFF.

A word on this clonotype: A much larger clonotype is one base distant, so this may be a read error. This chain uses TRBV4-1 with TRBJ2-1, with D unclear. CDR1 and CDR2 (germline): MGHRA, YSYEKL. Trimming removed 4 bases from V and 2 bases from J, with 6 bases in between. CDR3 length: 13 residues. Here the CDR3 reads CASSRVTYNEQFF. The CDR3, as DNA: TGCGCCAGCAGCCGAGTCACCTACAATGAGCAGTTCTTC.